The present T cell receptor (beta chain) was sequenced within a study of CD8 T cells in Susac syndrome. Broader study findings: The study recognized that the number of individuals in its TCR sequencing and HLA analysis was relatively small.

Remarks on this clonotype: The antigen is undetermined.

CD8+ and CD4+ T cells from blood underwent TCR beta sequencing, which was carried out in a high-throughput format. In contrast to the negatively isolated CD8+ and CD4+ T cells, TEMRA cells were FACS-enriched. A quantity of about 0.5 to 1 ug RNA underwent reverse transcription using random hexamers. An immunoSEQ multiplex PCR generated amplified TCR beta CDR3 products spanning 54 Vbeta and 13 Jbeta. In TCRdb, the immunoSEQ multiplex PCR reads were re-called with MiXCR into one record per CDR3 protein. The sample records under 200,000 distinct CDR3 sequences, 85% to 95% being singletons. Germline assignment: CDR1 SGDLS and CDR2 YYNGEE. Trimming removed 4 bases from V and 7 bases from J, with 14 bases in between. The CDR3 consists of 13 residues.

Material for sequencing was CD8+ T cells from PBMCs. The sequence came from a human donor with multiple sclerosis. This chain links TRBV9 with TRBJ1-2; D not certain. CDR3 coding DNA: TGTGCCAGCAGCCCGGGGAGTGGGCCTGGCTACACCTTC. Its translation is CASSPGSGPGYTF.